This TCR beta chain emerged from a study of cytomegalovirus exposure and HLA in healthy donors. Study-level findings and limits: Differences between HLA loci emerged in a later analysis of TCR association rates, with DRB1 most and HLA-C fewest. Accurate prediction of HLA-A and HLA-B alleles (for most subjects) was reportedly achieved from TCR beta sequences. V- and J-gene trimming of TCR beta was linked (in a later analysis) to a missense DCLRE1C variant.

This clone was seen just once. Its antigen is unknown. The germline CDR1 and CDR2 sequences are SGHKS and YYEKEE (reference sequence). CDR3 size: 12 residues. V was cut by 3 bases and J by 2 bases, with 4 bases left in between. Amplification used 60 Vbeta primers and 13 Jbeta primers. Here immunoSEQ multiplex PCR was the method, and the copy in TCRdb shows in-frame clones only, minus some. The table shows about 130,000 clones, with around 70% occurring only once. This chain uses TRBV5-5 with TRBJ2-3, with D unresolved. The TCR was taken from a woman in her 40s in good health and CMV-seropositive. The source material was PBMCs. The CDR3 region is CASSSYTDTQYF. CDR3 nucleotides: TGTGCCAGCAGCTCCTACACAGATACGCAGTATTTT. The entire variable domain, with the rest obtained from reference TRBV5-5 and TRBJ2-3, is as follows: DAGVTQSPTHLIKTRGQQVTLRCSPISGHKSVSWYQQVLGQGPQFIFQYYEKEERGRGNFPDRFSARQFPNYSSELNVNALLLGDSALYLCASSSYTDTQYFGPGTRLTVL.